This passage covers 11 T cell receptor beta chains from one sample sequenced in a study of blood T cell repertoires in COVID-19. The protocol was immunoSEQ multiplex PCR, while the TCRdb copy is restricted to in-frame clones and leaves out a portion. Of about 120,000 clones listed, roughly 74% were seen once; the top ten hold around 5.5%. The sequencing input was peripheral blood. These receptors all stem from a man aged 60-69 years with acute or convalescent COVID-19.

The chain employs TRBV12-3 or TRBV12-4 and TRBJ2-7, with D perhaps TRBD2 (6 bases). This CDR3 comprises 13 residues. V was clipped by 2 bases and J by 7 bases, with 12 bases between them. CDR3 nucleotides: TGTGCCAGCAGTTTATTTCGGGGGAAAGAGCAGTACTTC. Its translation: CASSLFRGKEQYF.

In DNA form, the CDR3 reads TGTGCCAGCAGCTTCGGGACAGGGGGGGGTGAGTCGGGCTACACCTTC. As protein: CASSFGTGGGESGYTF. V usage is TRBV3-1 (or the pseudogene TRBV3-2) and J usage is TRBJ1-2; TRBD1 matches 11 bases. The CDR3 is 16 residues long. CDR1 is LGHDT, CDR2 YNNKEL, per germline (reference sequence). The V gene end was trimmed by 5 bases and the J gene end by 8 bases; junction bases not matched to a gene: 13.

J is TRBJ2-7 and V is TRBV5-6; 8 bases are a match to TRBD1. V was pared by 4 bases and J by 3 bases, with 9 bases of the junction left unmatched. The CDR3 loop spans 15 amino acids. CDR1 and CDR2 (germline): SGHDT, YYEEEE. The CDR3 DNA is TGTGCCAGCAGCCCGATCGGACAGGGTAGCTACGAGCAGTACTTC. Translation: CASSPIGQGSYEQYF.

The J gene is TRBJ1-5, the V gene TRBV10-3; D might be TRBD1 (5 bases). The germline gives CDR1 ENHRY, CDR2 SYGVKD. Trimming cost V 0 bases and J 4 bases, with 7 bases left between them. The CDR3 contains 14 residues. The CDR3 here is CAISESPGNQPQHF. The CDR3 DNA follows: TGTGCCATCAGTGAGTCGCCAGGGAATCAGCCCCAGCATTTT.

The chain joins TRBV9 to TRBJ2-1, with 13 bases matching TRBD2. The CDR3 consists of 19 residues. The J segment lost 0 bases and the V segment lost 4 bases, leaving 10 bases of the junction unmatched. CDR1 SGDLS and CDR2 YYNGEE come from the germline V gene. The CDR3 region has the DNA TGTGCCAGCAGCCCCCGACTAGCGGGGGGCCCGAGCTCCTACAATGAGCAGTTCTTC. Translated, it gives CASSPRLAGGPSSYNEQFF.

This clone appeared once. CDR3 nucleotides: TGTGCCAGCAGCCCATACCTGACAGATGACTATGGCTACACCTTC. Translation: CASSPYLTDDYGYTF. The chain is built from TRBV9 and TRBJ1-2; tentatively, D is TRBD1 (5 bases). The CDR3 spans 15 residues. From germline, CDR1 is SGDLS and CDR2 YYNGEE. V dropped 4 bases and J dropped 3 bases, with 16 bases sitting between them.

This chain uses TRBV7-6 with TRBJ1-5; D unresolved. The CDR3 loop spans 13 amino acids. Per the germline V gene, CDR1 is SGHVS and CDR2 is FNYEAQ. V gave up 1 base and J gave up 4 bases, with 5 bases separating them. This CDR3 is CASSLGQNQPQHF. CDR3 nucleotides: TGTGCCAGCAGCTTAGGTCAGAATCAGCCCCAGCATTTT.

The rearrangement joins TRBV11-3 to TRBJ2-1; no reliable D call. Germline CDR1 and CDR2: SGHNT and YENEEA. Trimming pared 5 bases from V and 4 bases from J, leaving 9 bases between. CDR3 size: 13 residues. The DNA for the CDR3 is TGTGCCAGCAGCCACCTTACATACAATGAGCAGTTCTTC. It specifies CASSHLTYNEQFF.

The V gene is TRBV5-1, the J gene TRBJ2-7; perhaps TRBD2 as D (6 bases). Germline values: CDR1 SGHRS, CDR2 YFSETQ. The CDR3 is 15 amino acids. The V end was cut by 5 bases, the J end by 3 bases, with 18 bases between. CDR3 sequence (DNA): TGCGCCAGCAGATGGGGTTGGGGGGATGACTACGAGCAGTACTTC. Its translation is CASRWGWGDDYEQYF.

The chain has TRBV30 and TRBJ1-4; TRBD1 aligns across 9 bases. Unmatched junction bases numbered 2, after V lost 3 bases and J lost 6 bases. Germline lookup yields CDR1 GTSNPN and CDR2 SVGIG (reference sequence). CDR3 size: 13 residues. The chain's CDR3 is CAWSRDRDEKLFF. Here the CDR3 DNA reads TGTGCCTGGAGCCGGGACAGGGATGAAAAACTGTTTTTT. Filled out from reference TRBV30 and TRBJ1-4, the complete variable domain reads SQTIHQWPATLVQPVGSPLSLECTVEGTSNPNLYWYRQAAGRGLQLLFYSVGIGQISSEVPQNLSASRPQDRQFILSSKKLLLSDSGFYLCAWSRDRDEKLFFGSGTQLSVL.

The gene calls are TRBV30 and TRBJ1-2; 10 nucleotides align to TRBD1. CDR1 and CDR2 (germline): GTSNPN, SVGIG (reference sequence). The CDR3 totals 14 residues. The ends lost 5 bases at V and 6 bases at J; junction bases unmatched: 9. The chain's CDR3 is CAWVKTGGANGYTF. Here the CDR3 DNA reads TGTGCCTGGGTTAAGACAGGGGGCGCAAATGGCTACACCTTC.